This TCR beta chain was identified during a study of cytomegalovirus exposure and HLA in healthy donors. PCR employed 60 Vbeta and 13 Jbeta primers. The method was immunoSEQ multiplex PCR; TCRdb's version includes in-frame clones alone and lacks a portion of them. The sample lists about 110,000 clones; over 70% were seen once. This cohort consisted of healthy bone marrow donors. CDR3 length: 14 residues. Looked up from germline, CDR1 is LGHNA and CDR2 is YSLEER. The V gene lost 1 base and the J gene lost 4 bases, with 10 bases spanning the gap. This sequence joins TRBV4-3 and TRBJ1-1; TRBD1 is a possible D gene (5 bases). The sequence was obtained from a woman aged 40 to 50 in good health and CMV-seropositive. The sample was PBMCs. CDR3 region: CASSQGSRGTEAFF. The CDR3, as DNA: TGCGCCAGCAGCCAAGGTTCAAGGGGCACTGAAGCTTTCTTT.